The clone carrying this TCR beta chain showed up just a few times. Original analysis: Filtering was not the same, since immunoSEQ gave junction-only sequences without quality scores. Here immunoSEQ multiplex PCR was the method, and the copy in TCRdb shows in-frame clones only, minus some. That table furnishes V, J and clone size, whereas the DNA furnished D and trimming. Among roughly 700,000 clones listed, roughly 70% were seen once. The data are from a study of shared clonotypes between healthy human individuals. Germline assignment: CDR1 MDHEN and CDR2 SYDVKM. The V gene end was trimmed by 7 bases and the J gene end by 10 bases; junction bases not matched to a gene: 13. This CDR3 comprises 15 residues.

This receptor was taken from a woman aged 25 to 45 in good health. Material for sequencing was memory CD4+ T cells sorted from blood. Subset noted: CD45RA-negative fraction. The chain has TRBV28 and TRBJ2-1; 10 bases match TRBD2. The DNA for the CDR3 is TGTGCCAGCACCTCTTTAAGCGGGAGGGCCTTCGAGCAGTTCTTC. It translates to CASTSLSGRAFEQFF.